One sample yielded the 16 T cell receptor beta chains listed below, sequenced in a study of blood T cell repertoires in COVID-19 (dated by TCRdb to about 2020). Libraries were prepared through the immunoSEQ multiplex PCR assay. Not all clones reach the TCRdb copy of this immuneACCESS table, which keeps in-frame sequences only. Checked studies attribute under half of the gap to unresolved V genes and leave the rest unexplained. Here the sample has 130,000 or so clones; 85% to 90% occur a single time. Roughly 2.2% of the sample goes to the ten largest clones. The sequencing input was peripheral blood. The receptor set was obtained from an older man with active COVID-19.

The genes are TRBV2 and TRBJ2-5; 8 bases align to TRBD1. V was pared by 6 bases and J by 1 base, with 4 bases of the junction left unmatched. This CDR3 region has 14 residues. The germline V gene encodes CDR1 SNHLY and CDR2 FYNNEI. CDR3 bases: TGTGCCAGCAGACGGACAGGGTTCCAAGAGACCCAGTACTTC. Translated: CASRRTGFQETQYF.

The gene calls are TRBV6-2 or TRBV6-3 and TRBJ1-2; perhaps TRBD1 as D (6 bases). The CDR3 consists of 13 residues. Germline V gene sequence: CDR1 MNHEY, CDR2 SVGEGT. Trimming pared 1 base from V and 8 bases from J, leaving 11 bases between. CDR3 DNA sequence: TGTGCCAGCAGTTACTTCCAGGGGAAAGGCTACACCTTC. Protein product: CASSYFQGKGYTF.

This clone has only a few counts. V usage is TRBV28 and J usage is TRBJ1-5, with TRBD1 matching 7 bases. Trimming at V came to 8 bases and at J to 8 bases, leaving 6 bases not matched to a gene. The CDR3 loop spans 12 amino acids. The germline V gene encodes CDR1 MDHEN and CDR2 SYDVKM. The CDR3 DNA reads as TGTGCCAGCGGGGGACAGTCTAAGCCCCAGCATTTT. It specifies CASGGQSKPQHF.

This clone was detected once. Other nucleotide sequences from this sample produce the same CDR3. The chain recombines TRBV7-2 with TRBJ2-5; 8 nucleotides line up with TRBD1. CDR3 length equals 14 residues. Germline V gene data show CDR1 as SGHTA and CDR2 as FQGNSA. J was trimmed by 5 bases and V by 5 bases; bases with no gene match: 7. The CDR3 DNA reads TGTGCCAGCAGCCGGCGGCAGGGGGCCGAGACCCAGTACTTC. It yields the protein CASSRRQGAETQYF.

The V and J genes are TRBV3-1 (or the pseudogene TRBV3-2) and TRBJ1-1; a possible D gene is TRBD1 (6 bases). V lost 4 bases to trimming and J lost 1 base, with 10 bases between them. The CDR3 totals 14 residues. Per germline, CDR1 LGHDT and CDR2 YNNKEL (reference sequence). The CDR3 is CASSRVQGNTEAFF. In DNA form, the CDR3 reads TGTGCCAGCAGCCGGGTACAGGGGAACACTGAAGCTTTCTTT.

This rearrangement joins TRBV7-3 to TRBJ2-5; 8 bases map to TRBD2. This CDR3 is 15 amino acids long. Germline CDR1 reads SGHTA; CDR2 reads FQGTGA. After removal of 5 bases from V and 5 bases from J, the junction contained 10 bases not matched to a gene. The CDR3 region is CASSPGYAGGETQYF. CDR3 bases: TGTGCCAGCAGCCCCGGATACGCGGGAGGCGAGACCCAGTACTTC.

The chain recombines TRBV6-6 with TRBJ2-5, with 8 bases that match TRBD1. The CDR3 loop spans 15 amino acids. V trimming: 0 bases; J trimming: 5 bases; junction bases outside the gene matches: 5. From germline, CDR1 is MNHNY and CDR2 SVGAGI (reference sequence). The DNA of the CDR3 is TGTGCCAGCAGTTACTCGCCAGGGGGCGGGGAGACCCAGTACTTC. Protein sequence: CASSYSPGGGETQYF.

The chain recombines TRBV3-1 (or the pseudogene TRBV3-2) with TRBJ2-1, with 11 nucleotides matching TRBD2. V lost 1 base and J lost 6; bases outside the gene matches: 8. The CDR3 is 17 residues long. CDR1 LGHDT and CDR2 YNNKEL come from the germline V gene (reference sequence). CDR3 nucleotides: TGTGCCAGCAGCCAAGCTCGATATAGCGGGAGGGGCAATGAGCAGTTCTTC. The encoded protein is CASSQARYSGRGNEQFF.

The genes are TRBV7-2 and TRBJ2-3; TRBD2 might be the D (5 bases). Trimming took 5 bases from V and 3 from J, leaving 15 bases between them. Germline CDR1 is SGHTA and CDR2 is FQGNSA. This CDR3 contains 15 residues. The CDR3 DNA reads TGTGCCAGCAGCCCCGTCGGGGAATATACAGATACGCAGTATTTT. This sequence encodes CASSPVGEYTDTQYF.

DNA for the CDR3: TGCGCCAGCAGCCTAAGATTAGCCATGAACACTGAAGCTTTCTTT. Residues: CASSLRLAMNTEAFF. The J gene is TRBJ1-1, the V gene TRBV4-1, with D unclear. V was pared by 4 bases and J by 0 bases, with 12 bases between. CDR1 and CDR2 from the germline V gene are MGHRA and YSYEKL. The CDR3 contains 15 residues.

V gene TRBV12-3 or TRBV12-4 combines with J gene TRBJ2-5; D may be TRBD2 (7 bases). The ends were cut back, 10 bases at V and 2 bases at J, with 14 bases in the middle. CDR3 length: 13 residues. In DNA, the CDR3 is TGTGCCACGCGTAGGGGGGGTCAAGAGACCCAGTACTTC. It specifies CATRRGGQETQYF.

J is TRBJ2-2 and V is TRBV27; TRBD2 aligns across 8 bases. J was trimmed by 1 base and V by 7 bases; bases with no gene match: 5. Per the germline V gene, CDR1 is MNHEY and CDR2 is SMNVEV (reference sequence). CDR3 size: 15 residues. CDR3: CASTPRGGNTGELFF. CDR3 nucleotides: TGTGCCAGCACCCCCCGGGGGGGGAACACCGGGGAGCTGTTTTTT.

V usage is TRBV7-8 and J usage is TRBJ2-1, with 8 bases matching TRBD2. The CDR3 totals 15 residues. J lost 3 bases, V lost 5 bases, and 6 bases had no gene match. The germline CDR1 and CDR2 sequences are SGHVS and FQNEAQ. As DNA, the CDR3 is TGTGCCAGCAGCCGAGCGGGAGCAAGCTACAATGAGCAGTTCTTC. Its translation: CASSRAGASYNEQFF.

J is TRBJ1-1 and V is TRBV28; no definite D call. The CDR3 is 15 residues long. Germline lookup yields CDR1 MDHEN and CDR2 SYDVKM. V gave up 6 bases and J gave up 1 base, with 15 bases separating them. The CDR3 is CASSWSDFRNTEAFF. The DNA of the CDR3 is TGTGCCAGCAGCTGGAGTGACTTCAGGAACACTGAAGCTTTCTTT.

As concerns this clone: Other DNA sequences in the sample encode the same CDR3. The gene calls are TRBV5-1 and TRBJ2-2; 7 bases align to TRBD1. V dropped 4 bases and J dropped 2; count of bases not matched to a gene: 2. This CDR3 contains 14 residues. Germline-derived CDR1 and CDR2 are SGHRS and YFSETQ. Here the CDR3 DNA reads TGCGCCAGCAGCCGGGACAGCAACACCGGGGAGCTGTTTTTT. Protein sequence: CASSRDSNTGELFF.

This rearrangement joins TRBV29-1 to TRBJ1-2; D perhaps matches TRBD1 (5 bases). Germline V gene data show CDR1 as SQVTM and CDR2 as ANQGSEA. The CDR3 contains 14 residues. V lost 0 bases, J lost 8 bases, and 16 bases lay in between. The CDR3 region has the DNA TGCAGCGTTGAAGATCAGGAGGGGACGGGAGGCTACACCTTC. This sequence encodes CSVEDQEGTGGYTF.